The 17 T cell receptor beta chains listed next were all sequenced from one sample in a study of T-cell memory formation after mild COVID-19. TCRdb called the 5' RACE reads again in MiXCR, with one record for every CDR3 protein. The sample has about 290,000 distinct CDR3 sequences; about a sixth are singletons. Sequencing was done on a sample of PBMCs or a T cell subset sorted from them (not recorded which). The receptors originated from a man aged 18-30 years who had mild COVID-19 (a few samples of this study predate the infection). Cell type and time point are not known.

This clonotype was picked up a small number of times. The chain joins TRBV7-2 to TRBJ1-2; 7 bases are shared with TRBD1. The CDR3 has 15 residues. CDR1 SGHTA and CDR2 FQGNSA come from the germline V gene. The junction had 4 bases not matched to a gene; V was cut back by 1 base and J by 2 bases. The CDR3: CASSLVQGVNYGYTF. CDR3 bases: TGTGCCAGCAGCTTAGTTCAGGGGGTAAACTATGGCTACACCTTC.

This chain joins TRBV7-3 and TRBJ2-1, with 9 bases fitting TRBD1. The CDR3 runs 19 residues. J was trimmed by 8 bases and V by 2 bases; bases with no gene match: 19. In germline, CDR1 is SGHTA, CDR2 FQGTGA. The chain's CDR3 is CASSLGPRGQGIRGDEQFF. CDR3 in DNA: TGTGCCAGCAGCTTAGGGCCGCGGGGACAGGGTATTAGAGGAGATGAGCAGTTCTTC.

This chain joins TRBV29-1 and TRBJ2-3; 16 bases map to TRBD2. This CDR3 is built from 16 residues. The germline gives CDR1 SQVTM, CDR2 ANQGSEA. Trimming took 4 bases from V and 5 from J; bases not matched to a gene: 6. The CDR3 sequence is CSVGGTSGGARDTQYF. The CDR3 nucleotides read TGCAGCGTTGGAGGGACTAGCGGGGGGGCCAGAGATACGCAGTATTTT.

This clonotype showed up just a few times. J is TRBJ2-3 and V is TRBV18, with unresolved D. The CDR3 has 14 residues. CDR1 and CDR2 (germline): KGHSH, LQKENI. Trimming left V 6 bases short and J 6 bases short, with 16 bases between. The CDR3 sequence: CASSLNSLADTQYF. Written as DNA, the CDR3 is TGTGCCAGCTCCCTGAATTCCCTGGCGGATACGCAGTATTTT.

This chain links TRBV4-3 with TRBJ2-5; tentatively, D is TRBD1 or TRBD2 (5 bases each). The V end was cut by 0 bases, the J end by 5 bases, with 10 bases between. This CDR3 has 14 residues. Germline CDR1 reads LGHNA; CDR2 reads YSLEER. The CDR3 region is CASSQDRRDETQYF. CDR3 sequence (DNA): TGCGCCAGCAGCCAAGACAGAAGGGACGAGACCCAGTACTTC.

The genes are TRBV3-1 and TRBJ1-2; 7 bases map to TRBD1. The V and J ends lost 3 bases and 7 bases, in that order; junction bases with no gene match: 5. CDR1 LGHDT and CDR2 YNNKEL come from the germline V gene (reference sequence). The CDR3 is 13 residues long. CDR3 amino acids: CASSQRTGAGYTF. CDR3 coding DNA: TGTGCCAGCAGCCAGAGAACAGGGGCTGGCTACACCTTC.

This chain joins TRBV18 and TRBJ1-2; 9 bases are a match to TRBD1. The CDR3 runs to 14 residues. The V and J ends lost 8 bases and 7 bases, in that order; junction bases with no gene match: 11. Germline lookup yields CDR1 KGHSH and CDR2 LQKENI. The CDR3 bases are TGTGCCAGCACCCCGGGGACAGGGTGGAGTGGCTACACCTTC. It codes for CASTPGTGWSGYTF.

This clonotype was observed at least ten times. The junction shows a germline mismatch at one end, possibly a read error. The chain couples TRBV12-3 or TRBV12-4 to TRBJ2-1, with no clear D. The length of the CDR3 is 11 residues. This CDR3 is CASSFYDEQFF. CDR3 bases: TGTGCCAGCAGTTTCTACGATGAGCAGTTCTTC.

The chain couples TRBV9 to TRBJ1-5, with D unclear. Per germline, CDR1 SGDLS and CDR2 YYNGEE. The CDR3 extends over 15 amino acids. Trimming pared 3 bases from V and 7 bases from J, leaving 17 bases between. In DNA, the CDR3 is TGTGCCAGCAGCGAAGATCCCGGGTCGTACCAGCCCCAGCATTTT. This gives the protein CASSEDPGSYQPQHF.

This clonotype was counted a few times. The rearrangement links TRBV7-2 to TRBJ2-5, with 7 bases that match TRBD1. This CDR3 is built from 18 residues. J lost 1 base, V lost 5 bases, and 16 bases had no gene match. Germline V gene data show CDR1 as SGHTA and CDR2 as FQGNSA. The CDR3 is CASSGPVRNTGVQETQYF. CDR3 bases: TGTGCCAGCAGCGGCCCCGTTCGCAACACAGGGGTCCAAGAGACCCAGTACTTC.

This chain joins TRBV9 and TRBJ2-2, with a possible D match to TRBD1 (6 bases). In germline, CDR1 is SGDLS, CDR2 YYNGEE. This CDR3 is built from 15 residues. Between the trimmed V and J ends, which lost 1 base and 3 bases, there was a span of 10 bases. Here the CDR3 DNA reads TGTGCCAGCAGCGTATCCGGACAGTACACCGGGGAGCTGTTTTTT. This gives the protein CASSVSGQYTGELFF.

This clonotype was observed a handful of times. The chain recombines TRBV12-3 or TRBV12-4 with TRBJ1-2; possibly TRBD1 for D (5 bases). Trimming left V 4 bases short and J 8 bases short, with 11 bases between. The CDR3 has 12 residues. The CDR3: CASSYQGGGYTF. As DNA, the CDR3 is TGTGCCAGCAGTTACCAGGGTGGGGGCTACACCTTC.

This chain connects TRBV4-3 to TRBJ1-2; D is possibly TRBD1 (6 bases). Germline CDR1 and CDR2: LGHNA and YSLEER. V shed 1 base and J shed 3 bases, with 9 bases lying between them. The CDR3 has 14 residues. CDR3 coding DNA: TGCGCCAGCAGCCAAGGGGCAGGGGACTATGGCTACACCTTC. Residues: CASSQGAGDYGYTF.

The rearrangement uses TRBV27 and TRBJ1-1, with D maybe TRBD1 (6 bases). The germline gives CDR1 MNHEY, CDR2 SMNVEV (reference sequence). The CDR3 sequence is 15 residues long. The V and J ends lost 8 bases and 0 bases respectively, with 16 bases between them. This CDR3 is CASGKSRGLNTEAFF. Here the CDR3 DNA reads TGTGCCAGCGGGAAGAGCAGGGGCCTGAACACTGAAGCTTTCTTT.

This clonotype was seen only a few times. The chain links TRBV10-2 to TRBJ2-7; TRBD2 aligns across 9 bases. V gave up 3 bases and J gave up 3 bases; unmatched junction bases: 3. The germline V gene has CDR1 WSHSY and CDR2 SAAADI. The CDR3 has 14 residues. The CDR3 coding sequence is TGCGCCAGCAGTGATAGGCGGGGGGGCTACGAGCAGTACGTC. Translated, it gives CASSDRRGGYEQYV.

In this sample, this clonotype turned up many times. This rearrangement joins TRBV7-2 to TRBJ2-3; the D gene is possibly TRBD2 (5 bases). Deletions cut 2 bases from V and 4 bases from J, with 10 bases between. The germline V gene has CDR1 SGHTA and CDR2 FQGNSA. This CDR3 has 14 residues. The CDR3 loop is CASSLTEVADTQYF. The CDR3 DNA is TGTGCCAGCAGCTTAACGGAGGTCGCAGATACGCAGTATTTT. Drawing the rest from reference TRBV7-2 and TRBJ2-3, the complete variable domain is GAGVSQSPSNKVTEKGKDVELRCDPISGHTALYWYRQSLGQGLEFLIYFQGNSAPDKSGLPSDRFSAERTGGSVSTLTIQRTQQEDSAVYLCASSLTEVADTQYFGPGTRLTVL.

The chain carries TRBV7-3 and TRBJ1-1; D perhaps matches TRBD1 (5 bases). With 2 bases removed from V and 1 base from J, the gap between germline ends came to 11 bases. This CDR3 is built from 15 residues. Germline CDR1 and CDR2: SGHTA and FQGTGA. CDR3 loop: CASSLGPGSNTEAFF. The CDR3 DNA follows: TGTGCCAGCAGCTTAGGTCCAGGGTCGAACACTGAAGCTTTCTTT.